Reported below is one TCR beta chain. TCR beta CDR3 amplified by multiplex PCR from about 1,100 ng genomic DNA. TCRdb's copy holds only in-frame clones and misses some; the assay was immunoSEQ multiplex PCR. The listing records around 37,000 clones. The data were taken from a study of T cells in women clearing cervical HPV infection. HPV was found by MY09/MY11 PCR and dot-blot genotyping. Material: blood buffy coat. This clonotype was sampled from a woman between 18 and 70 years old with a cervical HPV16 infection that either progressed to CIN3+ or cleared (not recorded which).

This chain's CDR3 is CAWDPTGNSPLHF. The sequenced CDR3 bases are TGTGCCTGGGATCCGACGGGGAATTCACCC. The rearrangement links TRBV30 to TRBJ1-6; D gene unclear. The read finishes 3 residues shy of the CDR3 end, and the germline J gene is used to complete it. V lost 5 bases to trimming and J lost 7 bases, with 12 bases between them. Per germline, CDR1 GTSNPN and CDR2 SVGIG (reference sequence). The CDR3 spans 13 residues. Full variable domain (remainder filled in from reference TRBV30 and TRBJ1-6): SQTIHQWPATLVQPVGSPLSLECTVEGTSNPNLYWYRQAAGRGLQLLFYSVGIGQISSEVPQNLSASRPQDRQFILSSKKLLLSDSGFYLCAWDPTGNSPLHFGNGTRLTVT.